A single sample is the source of the 18 T cell receptor beta chains below, sequenced in a study of monozygotic twins with inflammatory bowel disease. From its re-call of the 5' RACE reads, TCRdb lists each CDR3 protein once, without DNA. The sample has approximately 210,000 distinct CDR3 sequences. The specimen was blood. These receptors were collected from a human donor with ulcerative colitis or Crohn's disease, or a healthy co-twin of an affected twin (not recorded which).

J is TRBJ1-4 and V is TRBV30; lacking DNA, the TRBD1 call made by TCRdb goes unchecked. The germline V gene encodes CDR1 GTSNPN and CDR2 SVGIG (reference sequence). CDR3 size: 18 residues. This chain's CDR3 is CAWARMGPTPATNEKLFF. The variable domain in full, completed from reference TRBV30 and TRBJ1-4, reads SQTIHQWPATLVQPVGSPLSLECTVEGTSNPNLYWYRQAAGRGLQLLFYSVGIGQISSEVPQNLSASRPQDRQFILSSKKLLLSDSGFYLCAWARMGPTPATNEKLFFGSGTQLSVL.

The chain employs TRBV4-3 and TRBJ2-7; TCRdb selects TRBD1, and the lack of DNA leaves this call unchecked. Germline V gives CDR1 LGHNA, CDR2 YSLEER. This CDR3 has 13 amino acids. The CDR3 protein is CASSLQGVGEQYF.

This chain joins TRBV4-2 and TRBJ1-6. Germline-derived CDR1 and CDR2 are LGHNA and YNFKEQ. CDR3 length: 15 amino acids. The CDR3 is CASSQLGGGDSPLHF.

V and J are TRBV12-2 and TRBJ1-6; no DNA is available, so the TRBD1 call from TCRdb remains unchecked. TRBV12-2 is flagged as a pseudogene. The CDR3 is made up of 16 amino acids. CDR3 in amino acids: CASRLAPRRGDSPLHF.

This chain uses TRBV11-2 with TRBJ2-3; TCRdb lists TRBD2, though no DNA is available to test this call. The CDR3 length is 16 residues. CDR1 and CDR2 from the germline V gene are SGHAT and FQNNGV. Here the CDR3 reads CASSFLAGGFTDTQYF. The complete variable domain, with remaining parts taken from reference TRBV11-2 and TRBJ2-3, reads EAGVAQSPRYKIIEKRQSVAFWCNPISGHATLYWYQQILGQGPKLLIQFQNNGVVDDSQLPKDRFSAERLKGVDSTLKIQPAKLEDSAVYLCASSFLAGGFTDTQYFGPGTRLTVL.

The gene calls are TRBV2 and TRBJ1-5. Germline V gives CDR1 SNHLY, CDR2 FYNNEI. This CDR3 has 16 residues. The CDR3 spells CASSPEGSSGGQPQHF.

The chain carries TRBV6-1 and TRBJ2-3; TCRdb proposes TRBD2, but this gene call is untestable without DNA. The V gene's germline CDR1 is MNHNS and CDR2 SASEGT. The CDR3 covers 15 residues. The CDR3 sequence is CASRALAAQTDTQYF.

The chain uses TRBV5-5 and TRBJ2-1; TCRdb proposes TRBD2, but this gene call is untestable without DNA. The length of the CDR3 is 16 residues. CDR1 is SGHKS, CDR2 YYEKEE, per germline (reference sequence). The CDR3 reads CASSLAFGGLSDEQFF.

This chain joins TRBV6-4 and TRBJ1-1; TCRdb indicates TRBD1, and absent DNA this call remains unverified. The CDR3 covers 13 residues. Germline V gene sequence: CDR1 MRHNA, CDR2 SNTAGT. CDR3: CASSEGGQYEAFF.

The rearrangement links TRBV5-1 to TRBJ2-1. The CDR3 covers 16 residues. CDR1 and CDR2 from the germline V gene are SGHRS and YFSETQ. The CDR3: CASSPRNSADRGQEFF.

The chain has TRBV4-3 and TRBJ1-2; TCRdb designates TRBD1, a call that cannot be tested without DNA. Germline V gene lookup returns CDR1 LGHNA and CDR2 YSLEER. The length of the CDR3 is 16 residues. The CDR3 sequence: CASSQDPTSGGWGYTF.

The chain couples TRBV25-1 to TRBJ2-7. This CDR3 has 11 amino acids. From germline, CDR1 is MGHDK and CDR2 SYGVNS. CDR3 residues: CASMWEYEQYF.

The chain joins TRBV2 to TRBJ2-2; TCRdb reports TRBD2, a call that lacks DNA to check it against. CDR3 length equals 20 residues. The germline gives CDR1 SNHLY, CDR2 FYNNEI. CDR3 sequence: CASSEALSSGRVANTGELFF. Using reference TRBV2 and TRBJ2-2 for the parts outside the CDR3, the full variable domain is EPEVTQTPSHQVTQMGQEVILRCVPISNHLYFYWYRQILGQKVEFLVSFYNNEISEKSEIFDDQFSVERPDGSNFTLKIRSTKLEDSAMYFCASSEALSSGRVANTGELFFGEGSRLTVL.

The chain is built from TRBV6-1 and TRBJ1-6. The germline CDR1 and CDR2 sequences are MNHNS and SASEGT. The CDR3 contains 17 residues. The CDR3: CASSTSSGALIGSPLHF.

The rearrangement joins TRBV7-7 to TRBJ2-1; TCRdb picks TRBD2, but there is no DNA to check that call. The length of the CDR3 is 16 residues. Germline lookup yields CDR1 SSHAT and CDR2 FNYEAQ (reference sequence). The chain's CDR3 is CASSPGLSTSMYEQFF.

The chain couples TRBV12-3 or TRBV12-4 to TRBJ1-2; TCRdb reports TRBD1, a call that lacks DNA to check it against. The CDR3 spans 18 residues. CDR3: CASSSQGSVRGGFYGYTF.

The chain carries TRBV6-2 or TRBV6-3 and TRBJ1-5. CDR1 and CDR2 (germline): MNHEY, SVGEGT. The CDR3 contains 14 residues. The CDR3 sequence is CASSYSTSNQPQHF.

The chain is built from TRBV5-1 and TRBJ1-1. This CDR3 region has 13 residues. Per the germline V gene, CDR1 is SGHRS and CDR2 is YFSETQ. The CDR3 is CASREPVNTEAFF.